This entry is about one TCR beta chain. Through a sample-barcoded 5' primer and a J-beta primer mix, a second PCR was run for about 6 to 12 cycles. From the 5' RACE reads, TCRdb called clonotypes with MiXCR, one entry per CDR3 protein. Counted here are roughly 800,000 distinct CDR3 sequences, roughly 60% occurring once; the ten biggest clones make up over 20%. This specimen belongs to a study of blood T cells in healthy people across ages. From germline, CDR1 is DFQATT and CDR2 SNEGSKA (reference sequence). This CDR3 has 13 residues. Trimming stripped 0 bases from V and 2 bases from J, with 7 bases between.

This rearrangement joins TRBV20-1 to TRBJ1-1, with D unclear. Source material: blood. The sequence came from a man aged 30 to 45 in good health. CDR3 protein: CSARDTVNTEAFF. The CDR3 DNA reads as TGCAGTGCTAGAGACACAGTCAACACTGAAGCTTTCTTT.